What follows is one TCR beta chain and its context. The germline V and J ends were trimmed by 3 bases and 4 bases, with 13 bases remaining between them. There are 15 residues in the CDR3. The germline CDR1 and CDR2 sequences are MNHEY and SVGAGI. The sample is drawn from a study of blood T cell repertoires in COVID-19. Produced via immunoSEQ multiplex PCR; TCRdb's table is partial and in-frame only. The sample has under 30,000 clones, 86% seen once. The sequencing sample was made of peripheral blood. The gene calls are TRBV6-5 and TRBJ1-3; tentative D call: TRBD1 (6 bases). The receptor was isolated from a woman at least 80 years old with active or convalescent COVID-19. CDR3: CASSYGDTSGNTIYF. CDR3 nucleotides: TGTGCCAGCAGTTATGGGGACACCTCGGGAAACACCATATATTTT.